The rows below give T cell receptor beta chains drawn from one sample of a study of cytomegalovirus exposure and HLA in healthy donors. Profiled with immunoSEQ multiplex PCR; TCRdb holds only in-frame clones, not every one. The repertoire holds some 110,000 clones, with around 80% as singletons. The sequenced sample consisted of PBMCs. These receptors originate from a man aged 25 to 45 in good health and CMV-seropositive. Both conserved end residues are part of each CDR3. The D gene is left open where the match is weak. Only some rows state a clone size, as once, few, many or a class for expanded clones.

d_gene: -; j_gene: TRBJ2-3; abundance: -; v_gene: TRBV27; CDR3nt: TGTGCCAGCAGGGCTAGCGTTTTTAGGACAGATACGCAGTATTTT; CDR3aa: CASRASVFRTDTQYF
d_gene: -; j_gene: TRBJ1-3; abundance: -; v_gene: TRBV5-1; CDR3nt: TGCGCCAGCAGTCTTACGACAGGCTCAGGAAACACCATATATTTT; CDR3aa: CASSLTTGSGNTIYF
d_gene: -; j_gene: TRBJ2-1; abundance: -; v_gene: TRBV5-4; CDR3nt: TGTGCCAGCAGCTTGGAACAGAATACCTACAATGAGCAGTTCTTC; CDR3aa: CASSLEQNTYNEQFF
d_gene: -; j_gene: TRBJ2-5; abundance: -; v_gene: TRBV5-1; CDR3nt: TGCGCCAGCAGCTTGGCGGTAGCGGCGCTATACCAAGAGACCCAGTACTTC; CDR3aa: CASSLAVAALYQETQYF
d_gene: -; j_gene: TRBJ2-2; abundance: once; v_gene: TRBV11-2; CDR3nt: TGTGCAAAACTCCACGACACCGGGGAGCTGTTTTTT; CDR3aa: CAKLHDTGELFF
d_gene: -; j_gene: TRBJ2-5; abundance: -; v_gene: TRBV30; CDR3nt: TGTGCCTGGATCCGACAGGACGAACAGACCCAGTACTTC; CDR3aa: CAWIRQDEQTQYF
d_gene: TRBD2; j_gene: TRBJ2-1; abundance: -; v_gene: TRBV6-5; CDR3nt: TGTGCCAGCAGTTACAGCGGGAGCTCCTACAATGAGCAGTTCTTC; CDR3aa: CASSYSGSSYNEQFF
d_gene: TRBD1; j_gene: TRBJ2-4; abundance: -; v_gene: TRBV6-1; CDR3nt: TGTGCCAGCGGACAGGGGCCCTACTTC; CDR3aa: CASGQGPYF
d_gene: -; j_gene: TRBJ2-6; abundance: few; v_gene: TRBV5-5; CDR3nt: TGTGCCAGCAGCTTGCTATGGACAGTTCTAGGTGGGGCCAACGTCCTGACTTTC; CDR3aa: CASSLLWTVLGGANVLTF
d_gene: TRBD1; j_gene: TRBJ2-1; abundance: -; v_gene: TRBV5-1; CDR3nt: TGCGCCAGCAGCTTGGCAGGGGGTCAGAATGAGCAGTTCTTC; CDR3aa: CASSLAGGQNEQFF
d_gene: -; j_gene: TRBJ1-4; abundance: -; v_gene: TRBV5-5; CDR3nt: TGTGCCAGCAGCCTGTCCCCGTCAACTAATGAAAAACTGTTTTTT; CDR3aa: CASSLSPSTNEKLFF
d_gene: -; j_gene: TRBJ1-3; abundance: -; v_gene: TRBV6-5; CDR3nt: TGTGCCAGCAGTCGCGGACTGAAATCTGGAAACACCATATATTTT; CDR3aa: CASSRGLKSGNTIYF
d_gene: -; j_gene: TRBJ2-1; abundance: few; v_gene: TRBV4-1; CDR3nt: TGCGCCAGCAGCCAAGCAAGTCGTGGACAGTACAATGAGCAGTTCTTC; CDR3aa: CASSQASRGQYNEQFF
d_gene: TRBD2; j_gene: TRBJ2-3; abundance: few; v_gene: TRBV6-1; CDR3nt: TGTGCCAGCAGTGAAGGGTGGTGGACTAGCGGGAGGAAGAGAACCACGCAGTATTTT; CDR3aa: CASSEGWWTSGRKRTTQYF
d_gene: -; j_gene: TRBJ2-1; abundance: -; v_gene: TRBV5-8; CDR3nt: TGTGCCAGCAGCAGGGGGGGGCCCTCCTACAATGAGCAGTTCTTC; CDR3aa: CASSRGGPSYNEQFF
d_gene: TRBD2; j_gene: TRBJ2-5; abundance: once; v_gene: TRBV7-9; CDR3nt: TGTGCCAGCAGCTTATATAGCGGGGACCAAGAGACCCAGTACTTC; CDR3aa: CASSLYSGDQETQYF
d_gene: -; j_gene: TRBJ1-1; abundance: -; v_gene: TRBV7-3; CDR3nt: TGTGCCAGCAGCGGCGACTCGACTGGGAACACTGAAGCTTTCTTT; CDR3aa: CASSGDSTGNTEAFF
d_gene: TRBD1; j_gene: TRBJ1-6; abundance: few; v_gene: TRBV6-6; CDR3nt: TGTGCCAGCAGTCTGGGGACAGGGGAAGGTTCACCCCTCCACTTT; CDR3aa: CASSLGTGEGSPLHF
d_gene: TRBD1; j_gene: TRBJ1-2; abundance: -; v_gene: TRBV13; CDR3nt: TGTGCCAGCAGCTCCGACAGGGGCTATGGCTACACCTTC; CDR3aa: CASSSDRGYGYTF
d_gene: -; j_gene: TRBJ1-3; abundance: -; v_gene: TRBV7-9; CDR3nt: TGTGCCAGCAGCCCACGACGGGGGAGTGCTGGAAACACCATATATTTT; CDR3aa: CASSPRRGSAGNTIYF
d_gene: -; j_gene: TRBJ1-2; abundance: -; v_gene: TRBV7-9; CDR3nt: TGTGCCAGCAGCTTTAACGTCCCGGACAGTAACTATGGCTACACCTTC; CDR3aa: CASSFNVPDSNYGYTF
d_gene: TRBD1; j_gene: TRBJ2-3; abundance: once; v_gene: TRBV28; CDR3nt: TGTGCCAGCAGTTGGACAGGGAGGACAGATACGCAGTATTTT; CDR3aa: CASSWTGRTDTQYF
d_gene: TRBD2; j_gene: TRBJ2-1; abundance: -; v_gene: TRBV11-2; CDR3nt: TGTGCCAGCAGCTTAGGAGCGGGAGGGTGGGAGCAGTTCTTC; CDR3aa: CASSLGAGGWEQFF
d_gene: -; j_gene: TRBJ2-1; abundance: -; v_gene: TRBV20-1; CDR3nt: TGCAGTGCTCATAGAGGTGAGGAGCAGTTCTTC; CDR3aa: CSAHRGEEQFF
d_gene: TRBD2; j_gene: TRBJ2-5; abundance: -; v_gene: TRBV7-9; CDR3nt: TGTGCCAGCAGCCGCGGGACTAGCGGAGAGACCCAGTACTTC; CDR3aa: CASSRGTSGETQYF
d_gene: TRBD1; j_gene: TRBJ1-3; abundance: -; v_gene: TRBV6-1; CDR3nt: TGTGCCACCCGGGACAGCTCTGGAAACACCATATATTTT; CDR3aa: CATRDSSGNTIYF
d_gene: -; j_gene: TRBJ1-3; abundance: -; v_gene: TRBV30; CDR3nt: TGTGCCTGGAGCCCAGGGTCTGGGGGAAACACCATATATTTT; CDR3aa: CAWSPGSGGNTIYF
d_gene: TRBD1; j_gene: TRBJ2-5; abundance: -; v_gene: TRBV5-1; CDR3nt: TGCGCCAGCAGCTTAACACCTGGACAGGGTCAAGAGACCCAGTACTTC; CDR3aa: CASSLTPGQGQETQYF
d_gene: -; j_gene: TRBJ2-1; abundance: -; v_gene: TRBV19; CDR3nt: TGTGCCAGTCTGGCCAGCTCCTACAATGAGCAGTTCTTC; CDR3aa: CASLASSYNEQFF
d_gene: TRBD2; j_gene: TRBJ2-7; abundance: once; v_gene: TRBV19; CDR3nt: TGTGCCAGTAGTATAGCCCCCGGGGGGGAGCAGTACTTC; CDR3aa: CASSIAPGGEQYF
d_gene: TRBD1; j_gene: TRBJ1-6; abundance: -; v_gene: TRBV19; CDR3nt: TGTGCCAGTAGTATGGGGACAGCGGTTAGTTCACCCCTCCACTTT; CDR3aa: CASSMGTAVSSPLHF
d_gene: -; j_gene: TRBJ2-1; abundance: -; v_gene: TRBV5-1; CDR3nt: TGCGCCAGCAGCTTGGGGACTACCTACAATGAGCAGTTCTTC; CDR3aa: CASSLGTTYNEQFF
d_gene: TRBD1; j_gene: TRBJ2-3; abundance: few; v_gene: TRBV4-1; CDR3nt: TGCGCCACCCGATTGGACAGGGGGCGTGCAGATACGCAGTATTTT; CDR3aa: CATRLDRGRADTQYF
d_gene: -; j_gene: TRBJ1-1; abundance: -; v_gene: TRBV5-4; CDR3nt: TGTGCCAGCAGCTTGTTTGGCGGGATCGGAATCACTGAAGCTTTCTTT; CDR3aa: CASSLFGGIGITEAFF
d_gene: -; j_gene: TRBJ2-3; abundance: -; v_gene: TRBV2; CDR3nt: TGTGCCAGCAGTGAAGGGACTACCAGCGGGGATACGCAGTATTTT; CDR3aa: CASSEGTTSGDTQYF
d_gene: -; j_gene: TRBJ2-5; abundance: -; v_gene: TRBV28; CDR3nt: TGTGCCAGCAGTTTCAGGGAGACCCAGTACTTC; CDR3aa: CASSFRETQYF
d_gene: TRBD2; j_gene: TRBJ2-5; abundance: -; v_gene: TRBV5-6; CDR3nt: TGTGCCAGCAGCCGGAGGGGCGGGGGGGCGGAGACCCAGTACTTC; CDR3aa: CASSRRGGGAETQYF
d_gene: TRBD1; j_gene: TRBJ1-2; abundance: -; v_gene: TRBV20-1; CDR3nt: TGCAGTGCCCAGGGGGGATATGGCTACACCTTC; CDR3aa: CSAQGGYGYTF
d_gene: -; j_gene: TRBJ2-1; abundance: -; v_gene: TRBV6-1; CDR3nt: TGTGCCAGCAGTGTGGGGCGGGGCGCCTTGGAGCAGTTCTTC; CDR3aa: CASSVGRGALEQFF
d_gene: -; j_gene: TRBJ2-5; abundance: -; v_gene: TRBV5-1; CDR3nt: TGCGCCAGCAGCTTGGAGGCTAGCCTACAAGAGACCCAGTACTTC; CDR3aa: CASSLEASLQETQYF
d_gene: TRBD1; j_gene: TRBJ2-5; abundance: -; v_gene: TRBV5-1; CDR3nt: TGCGCCAGCAGCTCCCCGGACAGGGACGAGACCCAGTACTTC; CDR3aa: CASSSPDRDETQYF
d_gene: -; j_gene: TRBJ1-1; abundance: -; v_gene: TRBV6-1; CDR3nt: TGTGCCAGCATTCCCAGGTACAGGAACACTGAAGCTTTCTTT; CDR3aa: CASIPRYRNTEAFF
d_gene: TRBD1; j_gene: TRBJ1-2; abundance: -; v_gene: TRBV2; CDR3nt: TGTGCCAGCCTCCCTGGACAGGGGCTTTCAGGCTACACCTTC; CDR3aa: CASLPGQGLSGYTF
d_gene: -; j_gene: TRBJ1-2; abundance: -; v_gene: TRBV6-5; CDR3nt: TGTGCCAGCAGTTACGGGGCCAGCTATGGCTACACCTTC; CDR3aa: CASSYGASYGYTF
d_gene: TRBD2; j_gene: TRBJ2-3; abundance: -; v_gene: TRBV6-4; CDR3nt: TGTGCCAGCAGCGCCGGGACTAGCGAGGCAGATACGCAGTATTTT; CDR3aa: CASSAGTSEADTQYF
d_gene: -; j_gene: TRBJ1-3; abundance: -; v_gene: TRBV7-6; CDR3nt: TGTGCCAGCAGCCCCAGGTCGTCTGGAAACACCATATATTTT; CDR3aa: CASSPRSSGNTIYF
d_gene: -; j_gene: TRBJ2-1; abundance: -; v_gene: TRBV14; CDR3nt: TGTGCCAGCAGCCAAGGACTCCCCAGCTCCTACAATGAGCAGTTCTTC; CDR3aa: CASSQGLPSSYNEQFF
d_gene: TRBD1; j_gene: TRBJ1-2; abundance: once; v_gene: TRBV18; CDR3nt: TGTGCCAGCTCGAAGGGACAGCTCAACTATGGCTACACCTTC; CDR3aa: CASSKGQLNYGYTF
d_gene: -; j_gene: TRBJ2-7; abundance: -; v_gene: TRBV20-1; CDR3nt: TGCAGTGCTAGACAGATCTACGAGCAGTACTTC; CDR3aa: CSARQIYEQYF
d_gene: TRBD2; j_gene: TRBJ2-5; abundance: -; v_gene: TRBV4-1; CDR3nt: TGCGCCAGCAGCCAAGGACTAGCGGGAGTGAGGGGAGAGACCCAGTACTTC; CDR3aa: CASSQGLAGVRGETQYF